These T cell receptor beta chains were read from a single sample in a study of blood T cell repertoires in COVID-19. Only in-frame clones appear in the TCRdb table, and some are missing; sequencing was by immunoSEQ multiplex PCR. The data contain 150,000 to 200,000 clones, about 84% of them singletons. Sequences were obtained from PBMCs or T cells enriched from blood (not recorded which). These receptors came from a woman aged 30 to 39 who had recovered from COVID-19. The CDR3 runs from the conserved cysteine through the conserved F or W. The D gene is left open where the match is weak. For some rows the clone size is stated as once, few or many, or as a class when expanded; others skip it.

TRBV19	few	TRBJ1-3	.	CASKPETLLGNTIYF	TGTGCCAGTAAACCGGAGACTTTACTTGGAAACACCATATATTTT
TRBV28	.	TRBJ2-2	TRBD1	CASSLEDRGTGELFF	TGTGCCAGCAGTTTAGAGGACAGGGGAACCGGGGAGCTGTTTTTT
TRBV7-8	.	TRBJ2-7	TRBD2	CASSLPGLSAVYEQYF	TGTGCCAGCAGCTTACCGGGACTATCGGCGGTCTACGAGCAGTACTTC
TRBV3-1/TRBV3-2	.	TRBJ2-1	TRBD2	CASSQEATSGIHEQFF	TGTGCCAGCAGCCAAGAGGCGACTAGCGGGATACATGAGCAGTTCTTC
TRBV7-8	.	TRBJ2-7	.	CASSLEGRESHYEQYF	TGTGCCAGCAGCTTAGAAGGACGGGAGTCGCACTACGAGCAGTACTTC
TRBV4-2	.	TRBJ2-1	TRBD2	CASSPDMGLAGEQFF	TGTGCCAGCAGCCCGGACATGGGACTAGCGGGTGAGCAGTTCTTC
TRBV2	.	TRBJ1-2	.	CASSDEQGGSGYTF	TGTGCCAGCAGTGATGAACAGGGCGGGAGTGGCTACACCTTC
TRBV30	.	TRBJ2-7	TRBD2	CAWKETSGSPYEQYF	TGTGCCTGGAAAGAGACTAGCGGGTCCCCCTACGAGCAGTACTTC
TRBV6-2/TRBV6-3	.	TRBJ2-7	.	CASSSPIYEQYF	TGTGCCAGCAGTTCCCCTATATACGAGCAGTACTTC
TRBV18	.	TRBJ1-5	.	CASSPSGNRDQPQHF	TGTGCCAGCTCACCATCAGGGAATCGAGATCAGCCCCAGCATTTT
TRBV19	few	TRBJ1-5	.	CASSMGRPGSNQPQHF	TGTGCCAGTAGTATGGGTAGGCCCGGGAGCAATCAGCCCCAGCATTTT
TRBV30	.	TRBJ1-2	.	CAWSDQTGYGYTF	TGTGCCTGGAGTGACCAAACAGGCTATGGCTACACCTTC
TRBV27	.	TRBJ1-2	.	CASSLSPGPNYGYTF	TGTGCCAGCAGTTTATCGCCAGGGCCCAACTATGGCTACACCTTC
TRBV14	.	TRBJ2-3	.	CASSQDRWATDTQYF	TGTGCCAGCAGCCAAGATCGGTGGGCCACAGATACGCAGTATTTT
TRBV5-4	.	TRBJ2-1	TRBD2	CASSLSSGPDEQFF	TGTGCCAGCAGCTTGTCTAGCGGGCCTGATGAGCAGTTCTTC
TRBV28	.	TRBJ2-5	.	CASRKGFGGPKETQYF	TGTGCCAGCAGGAAAGGGTTCGGGGGACCGAAAGAGACCCAGTACTTC
TRBV18	.	TRBJ2-5	TRBD2	CASSSLSGTQETQYF	TGTGCCAGCTCATCACTTAGCGGGACCCAAGAGACCCAGTACTTC